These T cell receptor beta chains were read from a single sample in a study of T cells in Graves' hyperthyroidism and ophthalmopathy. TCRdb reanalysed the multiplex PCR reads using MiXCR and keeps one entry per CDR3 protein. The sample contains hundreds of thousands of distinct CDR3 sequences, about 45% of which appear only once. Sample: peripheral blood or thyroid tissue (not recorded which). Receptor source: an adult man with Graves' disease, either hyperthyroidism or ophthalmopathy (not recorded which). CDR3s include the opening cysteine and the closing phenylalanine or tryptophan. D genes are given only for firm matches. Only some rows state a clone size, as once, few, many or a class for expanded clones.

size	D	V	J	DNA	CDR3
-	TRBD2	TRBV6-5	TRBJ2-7	TGTGCCAGCAGTGACCTAGCGGGATCCAGCGAGCAGTACTTC	CASSDLAGSSEQYF
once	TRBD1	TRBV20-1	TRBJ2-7	TGCAGTGCTAGAGTCACCCCGGACAGGGTGGGGGGCCCCTACGAGCAGTACTTC	CSARVTPDRVGGPYEQYF
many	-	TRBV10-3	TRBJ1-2	TGTGCCATCAGTGCGGGAGAGTCTGGCTATGGCTACACCTTC	CAISAGESGYGYTF
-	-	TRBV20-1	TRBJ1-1	TGCAGTGCTAGAGGGTCCGGGTTGGGAGACGGCACTGAAGCTTTCTTT	CSARGSGLGDGTEAFF
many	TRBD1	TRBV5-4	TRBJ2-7	TGTGCCAGCAGCTCGCCGGGACAGGCGTCCTACGAGCAGTACTTC	CASSSPGQASYEQYF
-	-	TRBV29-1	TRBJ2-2	TGCAGCGTTGAAAACCCTCTGGTCGGGGAGCTGTTTTTT	CSVENPLVGELFF
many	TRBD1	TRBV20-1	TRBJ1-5	TGCAGTGCCCCACCGGACAGGGGGGATCAGCCCCAGCATTTT	CSAPPDRGDQPQHF
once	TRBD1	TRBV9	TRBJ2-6	TGTGCCAGCAGCGCAGACAGGGGGCCGAGCTCTGGGGCCAACGTCCTGACTTTC	CASSADRGPSSGANVLTF
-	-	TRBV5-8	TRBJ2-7	TGTGCCAGCAGTTTATCCGGGCCGAGTCTTTCCTACGAGCAGTACTTC	CASSLSGPSLSYEQYF
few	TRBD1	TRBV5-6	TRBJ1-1	TGTGCCAGCAGCTTGCGGAAGGGGGCGAGTTTAGAAACTGAAGCTTTCTTT	CASSLRKGASLETEAFF
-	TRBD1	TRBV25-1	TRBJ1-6	TGTGCCAGCAGCGCCGCGACAGGGAGTAATTCACCCCTCCACTTT	CASSAATGSNSPLHF
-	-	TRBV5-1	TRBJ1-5	TGCGCCAGCAGCTTGGAGGCGGCGGCGAACTACGAGCATTTT	CASSLEAAANYEHF
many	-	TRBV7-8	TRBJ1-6	TGTGCCAGCAGCGCGACAGCAGTCAACTCGAATTCACCCCTCCACTTT	CASSATAVNSNSPLHF
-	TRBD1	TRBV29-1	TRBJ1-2	TGCAGCGCCCAGACAGGGGTGGATGGCTACACCTTC	CSAQTGVDGYTF
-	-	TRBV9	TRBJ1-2	TGTGCCAGCAGCGCTGCCCGGCGGGGGGAGTATGGCTACACCTTC	CASSAARRGEYGYTF
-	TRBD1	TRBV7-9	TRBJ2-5	TGTGCCAGCAGCGACGGGACAGGGGTAGAGACCCAGTACTTC	CASSDGTGVETQYF
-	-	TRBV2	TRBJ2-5	TGTGCCAGCACCCCCACAGCCTATACCCAAGAGACCCAGTACTTC	CASTPTAYTQETQYF
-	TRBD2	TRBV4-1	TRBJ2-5	TGTGCCAGCAGCCAAGATGGGGGGGACGAGACCCAGTACTTC	CASSQDGGDETQYF
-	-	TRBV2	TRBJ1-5	TGTGCCAGCAGTGAACTGGGAGGGCACGACTCCTACGAGCATTTT	CASSELGGHDSYEHF
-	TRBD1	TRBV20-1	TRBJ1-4	TGCAGTGCGGGTGACAGGGGGCAGAGTAATGAAAAACTGTTTTTT	CSAGDRGQSNEKLFF
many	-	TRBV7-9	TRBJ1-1	TGTGCCAGCAGCAAAGACAGGAACACTGAAGCTTTCTTT	CASSKDRNTEAFF
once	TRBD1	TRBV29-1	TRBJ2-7	TGCAGCGTCGCAACCGGGACAGGGAACGAGCAGTACTTC	CSVATGTGNEQYF
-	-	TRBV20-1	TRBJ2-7	TGCAATGCTCTTCCCGTTCGGCCTATTGCCTACGGGCAGTACTTC	CNALPVRPIAYGQYF
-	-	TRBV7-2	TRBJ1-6	TGTGCCAGCAGCCCGGGCGCGGGCAGGGATAATTCACCCCTCCACTTT	CASSPGAGRDNSPLHF
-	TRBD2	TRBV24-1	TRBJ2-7	TGTGCCAGCAGTTCCGGGGGGGCCTTCTACGAGCAGTACTTC	CASSSGGAFYEQYF
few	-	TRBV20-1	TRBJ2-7	TGCAGTGCTAGAGGTGACATGGGCAGGGCGGTGCGCTACGAGCAGTACTTC	CSARGDMGRAVRYEQYF
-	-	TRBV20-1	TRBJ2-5	TGCAGTGCTAACCCAGGGGCACTGAAAGAGACCCAGTACTTC	CSANPGALKETQYF
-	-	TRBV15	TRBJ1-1	TGTGCCACCAGCGCTACTAGGGCAGGGGCCACTGAAGCTTTCTTT	CATSATRAGATEAFF
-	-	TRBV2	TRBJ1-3	TGTGCCAGCAGTGAAAAGGGGGTTTACACCATATATTTT	CASSEKGVYTIYF
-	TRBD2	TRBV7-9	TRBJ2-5	TGTGCCAGCAGCCTGACTAGCGGGAGGGTAAAAGAGACCCAGTACTTC	CASSLTSGRVKETQYF
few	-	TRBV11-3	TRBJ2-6	TGTGCCAGCAGCTTAAGAACCCCTGGGGCCAACGTCCTGACTTTC	CASSLRTPGANVLTF
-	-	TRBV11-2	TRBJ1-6	TGTGCCTGGAGTCTAGACAGGAGGAATTCACCCCTCCACTTT	CAWSLDRRNSPLHF
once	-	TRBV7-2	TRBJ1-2	TGTGCCAGCAGCCCAATAAACGACTATGGCTACACCTTC	CASSPINDYGYTF
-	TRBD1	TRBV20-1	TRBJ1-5	TGCAGTGCAAACGACAAGGGACAGGGGGGTCAGCCCCAGCATTTT	CSANDKGQGGQPQHF
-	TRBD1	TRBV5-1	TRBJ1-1	TGCGCCAGCAGCCCCAGGGGACAGGTGAACACTGAAGCTTTCTTT	CASSPRGQVNTEAFF